The subject of this entry is one T cell receptor (beta chain). The count of this clone is one. There is no known antigen for this receptor. Qualities for individual bases were not recorded, and no much larger clone is one base off. Ends trimmed: V by 4 bases, J by 3 bases; bases unmatched to a gene: 11. Inclusive of the bounding cysteine and phenylalanine, the CDR3 is 16 residues long. CDR3 DNA only is kept here, 48 bases in frame from base 1. Sequences MNHEY (CDR1) and SMNVEV (CDR2) are obtained from the germline V gene (reference sequence). The sample belongs to a study of Ad26.COV2.S vaccination and SARS-CoV-2 variants (dated by TCRdb to about 2021). A note on the overall study: Donors in the vaccine arm were drawn from COV1001, a phase I-IIa trial of Ad26.COV2.S in healthy adults that was multicentre, randomized, double-blind and placebo-controlled. Ad26.COV2.S was administered intramuscularly at 5 x 10^10 or 1 x 10^11 viral particles, either as a single shot or as two shots given 56 days apart. TCRbeta repertoire sequencing served as the tool for gauging how specific and how broad the SARS-CoV-2-reactive T cell receptors were following Ad26.COV2.S vaccination. The TCR-sequenced set comprised about 32 samples: around 20 Ad26.COV2.S vaccine recipients, 5 placebo recipients and 8 SARS-CoV-2 convalescent individuals. Trial participants were randomized into five groups of five, in which low-dose or high-dose Ad26.COV2.S was given once or twice, or placebo was given on both occasions. Blinding of investigators to trial group allocation was maintained during experiments and outcome assessment.

What the work shows at the level of the full study, not this receptor alone: Spike-specific TCR breadth was higher in Ad26.COV2.S recipients than in placebo recipients (P = 0.0014). After vaccination, spike-specific CD8+ and CD4+ T cell responses were reported to show substantial breadth. The authors noted that the TCR breadth and depth analyses may have underestimated total T cell responses. Vaccine and placebo recipients had similar non-spike TCR breadth, a finding consistent with the vaccine containing only spike. The study was not powered to compare responses between vaccine doses or regimens.

The intended sense of this specimen's treatment or condition label: around 19 received Ad26.COV2.S at low or high dose, single or two shots; several received placebo; per-sample allocation not given. For vaccine and placebo recipients, repertoires were sequenced using samples collected on day 63 after the first injection. In Cohort 1b, 25 adults aged 18-55 years were enrolled at a single site in Boston, USA, between 29 July and 7 August 2020. As a vaccine, Ad26.COV2.S was a replication-incompetent adenovirus type 26 vector that expressed a prefusion-stabilized SARS-CoV-2 spike protein derived from the original Wuhan strain. The immunoSEQ Assay was used to sequence TCRbeta CDR3 regions. After extraction, genomic DNA underwent amplification by bias-controlled multiplex PCR, followed by high-throughput sequencing. Regarding the original processing steps: To quantify the absolute abundance of every unique TCRbeta CDR3 region, sequences were collapsed and filtered. T cell fraction was estimated by normalizing TCRbeta template counts to usable DNA, which was measured by amplifying reference genes present in all nucleated cells. Repertoire TCRs were annotated as SARS-CoV-2-specific by exact matching of V gene, CDR3 amino acid sequence and J gene to a known reactive TCR set. The reference SARS-CoV-2 TCR set came from MIRA and was filtered for enrichment in COVID-19-positive ImmuneCODE repertoires, removing public or cross-reactive TCRs. Based on the MIRA antigens, annotated TCRs were further analysed at the level of specific ORF or position within ORF. Depth was the summed frequency of annotated unique rearrangements, while breadth was defined as annotated unique rearrangements over total unique productive rearrangements. Two-sided Wilcoxon rank-sum tests were used to compare TCR breadth between groups. TCRdb took over this immuneACCESS table, retaining in-frame rearrangements with V and J assigned. Such tables are incomplete; in checked studies, under half of the missing clones stem from an unresolved V gene, and the remainder is unexplained. The V and J calls and the clone size are those of that table, but D and trimming were determined from the DNA. This sample has roughly 460,000 clones in its table, and 89% of those were observed once. The ten largest clones add up to 1.5% to 2% of the sample.

This receptor was taken from a person aged 18-65 years who received the Ad26.COV2.S COVID-19 vaccine or a placebo. The V gene is TRBV27 and the J gene is TRBJ2-7, with 8 bases matching TRBD2. Specimen: peripheral blood, collected in a trial of Ad26.COV2.S vaccine versus placebo. The nucleotide sequence is given as TGTGCCAGCAGTTATCCCCCTCTAGCGGGCCGCTACGAGCAGTACTTC. It translates as CASSYPPLAGRYEQYF.